This T cell receptor (beta chain) appears in the sequencing data of a study of molecular identifiers for immune sequencing clone quantification. Previously published methods and listed TCR primers were used for the bulk TCR libraries. Each CDR3 protein is one row after TCRdb ran MiXCR on the PCR reads. The sample lists roughly 93,000 distinct CDR3 sequences, under 20% occurring once. This clonotype was detected many times. The sequence was obtained from a human donor in good health. Some libraries in this study had Jurkat cell RNA spiked in. Sequencing used naive CD8+ T cells from blood, with Jurkat cell RNA spiked in. Stated subset: FACS-sorted CD8+CD4-CCR7+CD45RA+ naive T cells.

CDR3 sequence: CASSGTDSYEQYF. Here the CDR3 DNA reads TGTGCCAGTAGTGGGACAGACTCCTACGAGCAGTACTTC. V and J are TRBV19 and TRBJ2-7; 7 bases match TRBD1. J gave up 0 bases and V 5 bases, and 1 base lay outside the gene matches. The CDR3 is made up of 13 amino acids. Germline V gene sequence: CDR1 LNHDA, CDR2 SQIVND (reference sequence).